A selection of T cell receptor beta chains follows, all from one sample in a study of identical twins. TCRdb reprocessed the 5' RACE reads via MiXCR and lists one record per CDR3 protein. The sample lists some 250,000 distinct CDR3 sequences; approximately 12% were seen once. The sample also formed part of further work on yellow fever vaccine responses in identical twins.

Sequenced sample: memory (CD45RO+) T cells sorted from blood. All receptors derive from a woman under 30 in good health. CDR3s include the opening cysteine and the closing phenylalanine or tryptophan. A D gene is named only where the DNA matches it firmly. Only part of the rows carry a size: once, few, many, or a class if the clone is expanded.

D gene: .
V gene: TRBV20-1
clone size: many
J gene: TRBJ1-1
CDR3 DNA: TGCAGTGCTAAACCACCCCCCACTGAAGCTTTCTTT
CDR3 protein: CSAKPPPTEAFF

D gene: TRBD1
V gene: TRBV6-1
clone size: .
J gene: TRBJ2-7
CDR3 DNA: TGTGCCAGCAGCCCCCTGGGACAGGGTAACGAGCAGTACTTC
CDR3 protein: CASSPLGQGNEQYF

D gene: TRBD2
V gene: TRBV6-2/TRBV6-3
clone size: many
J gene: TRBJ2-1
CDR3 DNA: TGTGCCAGCAGTTACGCGGGGGGTCTCAATGAGCAGTTCTTC
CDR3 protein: CASSYAGGLNEQFF

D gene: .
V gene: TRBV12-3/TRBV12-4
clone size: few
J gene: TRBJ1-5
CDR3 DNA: TGTGCCAGCAGGCCTCAGAGCAATCAGCCCCAGCATTTT
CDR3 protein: CASRPQSNQPQHF

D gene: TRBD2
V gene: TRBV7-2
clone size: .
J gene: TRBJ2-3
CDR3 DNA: TGTGCCAGCAGCTTAGGACTAGCGGGGCCCCGCACAGATACGCAGTATTTT
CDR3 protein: CASSLGLAGPRTDTQYF

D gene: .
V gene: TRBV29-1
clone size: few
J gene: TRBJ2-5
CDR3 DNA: TGCAGCGTTGAAGACGGTCAGGGGGAGACCCAGTACTTC
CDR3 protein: CSVEDGQGETQYF

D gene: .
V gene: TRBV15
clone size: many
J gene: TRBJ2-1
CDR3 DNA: TGTGCCACCAGCATAAGGCGGGGCAATGAGCAGTTCTTC
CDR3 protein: CATSIRRGNEQFF

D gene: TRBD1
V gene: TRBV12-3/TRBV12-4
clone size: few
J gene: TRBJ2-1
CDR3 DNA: TGTGCCAGCACTAAGCTGGGGACAGGGAGTAGTGAGCAGTTCTTC
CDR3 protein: CASTKLGTGSSEQFF

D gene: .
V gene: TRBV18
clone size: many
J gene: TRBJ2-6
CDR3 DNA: TGTGCCAGCTCACCGAGCTCTGGGGCCAACGTCCTGACTTTC
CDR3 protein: CASSPSSGANVLTF

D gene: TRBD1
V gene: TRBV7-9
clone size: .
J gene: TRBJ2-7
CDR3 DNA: TGTGCCAGCAGCCCCGAAGGGGGCAGGGGGCCGGGTGAGCAGTACTTC
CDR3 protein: CASSPEGGRGPGEQYF

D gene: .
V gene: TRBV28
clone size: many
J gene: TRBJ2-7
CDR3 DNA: TGTGCCAGCAGTGGCCCTTTCGGCGAGCAGTACTTC
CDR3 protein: CASSGPFGEQYF

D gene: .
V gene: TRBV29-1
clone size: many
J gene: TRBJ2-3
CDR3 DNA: TGCAGCGTTGAACTAGTCAGGTTTCCAGATACGCAGTATTTT
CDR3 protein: CSVELVRFPDTQYF

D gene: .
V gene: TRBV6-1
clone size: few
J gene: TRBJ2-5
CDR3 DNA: TGTGCCAGCAGTACCAGTGGGCTCTCGGAGACCCAGTACTTC
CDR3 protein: CASSTSGLSETQYF

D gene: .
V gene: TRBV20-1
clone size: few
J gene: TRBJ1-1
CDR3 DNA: TGCAGTGCTAGAGAGAGGAGGGTGGGTGAAGCTTTCTTT
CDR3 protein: CSARERRVGEAFF